These 22 T cell receptor beta chains share one sample of origin, sequenced in a study of T cell responses to AZD1222 COVID-19 vaccine. Only in-frame clones appear in the TCRdb table, and some are missing; sequencing was by immunoSEQ multiplex PCR. The table shows under 150,000 clones, with about 92% occurring only once. The source material was peripheral blood, sampled on day 0 of AZD1222 vaccination. These receptors were obtained from an adult in good health.

The chain links TRBV6-5 to TRBJ2-3; 12 nucleotides align to TRBD2. There are 15 residues in the CDR3. V dropped 4 bases and J dropped 4; count of bases not matched to a gene: 3. The germline V gene encodes CDR1 MNHEY and CDR2 SVGAGI. CDR3 nucleotides: TGTGCCAGCAGTTGGGGACTAGCGGGCCCAGATACGCAGTATTTT. Translated, it gives CASSWGLAGPDTQYF.

This chain links TRBV12-5 with TRBJ1-3; D perhaps matches TRBD1 (5 bases). V lost 4 bases and J lost 0, with 13 bases in between. Germline CDR1 LGHNT, CDR2 FRNRAP. This CDR3 is built from 16 residues. The CDR3 DNA reads as TGTGCTAGTGGTTCAACAGGCTATAGCTCTGGAAACACCATATATTTT. Protein product: CASGSTGYSSGNTIYF.

This chain joins TRBV4-1 and TRBJ2-7, with 9 bases that match TRBD1. J was trimmed by 3 bases and V by 1 base; bases with no gene match: 10. Germline CDR1 is MGHRA and CDR2 is YSYEKL. The CDR3 runs 17 residues. The CDR3 region has the DNA TGCGCCAGCAGCCAAGCCCCGGGACAGGGAAATCTCTACGAGCAGTACTTC. Translating it yields CASSQAPGQGNLYEQYF.

The V and J genes are TRBV5-1 and TRBJ2-5; unclear D gene. V shed 4 bases and J shed 1 base, with 11 bases lying between them. CDR1 and CDR2 from the germline V gene are SGHRS and YFSETQ. This CDR3 contains 14 residues. The CDR3, as DNA: TGCGCCAGCAGCAACGCTGGGCCCCAAGAGACCCAGTACTTC. Protein product: CASSNAGPQETQYF. The full variable domain, rest sourced from reference TRBV5-1 and TRBJ2-5, is KAGVTQTPRYLIKTRGQQVTLSCSPISGHRSVSWYQQTPGQGLQFLFEYFSETQRNKGNFPGRFSGRQFSNSRSEMNVSTLELGDSALYLCASSNAGPQETQYFGPGTRLLVL.

The V gene is TRBV5-4, the J gene TRBJ2-1; no clear D. CDR1 and CDR2 (germline): SGHNT, YYREEE (reference sequence). The CDR3 length is 14 residues. Trimming left V 4 bases short and J 5 bases short, with 13 bases between. DNA of the CDR3: TGTGCCAGCAGCCCCCAGACCCTTCACAATGAGCAGTTCTTC. It encodes CASSPQTLHNEQFF.

This clone was detected a few times. The chain carries TRBV7-9 and TRBJ1-2; 8 bases fit TRBD1. V lost 1 base to trimming and J lost 8 bases; unmatched junction nucleotides: 21. There are 19 residues in the CDR3. Germline loops: CDR1 SEHNR, CDR2 FQNEAQ (reference sequence). DNA for the CDR3: TGTGCCAGCAGCTTAGTTATCGGGACAGGAGGCGCCCGGAAAGAAGGCTACACCTTC. Encoded protein: CASSLVIGTGGARKEGYTF.

The V call is TRBV28, the J call TRBJ2-7, with 11 bases identical to TRBD1. CDR3 length: 17 residues. V was pared by 3 bases and J by 4 bases, with 11 bases of the junction left unmatched. CDR1 and CDR2 from the germline V gene are MDHEN and SYDVKM. In DNA form, the CDR3 reads TGTGCCAGCAGTTTTTATGGACAGGGGGCTAAGGATTACGAGCAGTACTTC. It is translated as CASSFYGQGAKDYEQYF. The full variable domain, rest sourced from reference TRBV28 and TRBJ2-7, is DVKVTQSSRYLVKRTGEKVFLECVQDMDHENMFWYRQDPGLGLRLIYFSYDVKMKEKGDIPEGYSVSREKKERFSLILESASTNQTSMYLCASSFYGQGAKDYEQYFGPGTRLTVT.

The chain uses TRBV19 and TRBJ2-5; 9 bases line up with TRBD2. V shed 3 bases and J 4 bases; nucleotides not matched to a gene: 6. This CDR3 has 15 residues. Germline CDR1 reads LNHDA; CDR2 reads SQIVND (reference sequence). The chain's CDR3 is CASSMGGSGRETQYF. The CDR3 bases are TGTGCCAGTAGTATGGGGGGTAGCGGGAGAGAGACCCAGTACTTC.

The chain joins TRBV7-8 to TRBJ1-3, with TRBD1 matching 9 bases. Germline V gives CDR1 SGHVS, CDR2 FQNEAQ. This CDR3 spans 17 amino acids. V shed 4 bases, J shed 4 bases, and the junction held 11 bases outside the gene matches. CDR3: CASSSDHRGLRGNTIYF. In DNA form, the CDR3 reads TGTGCCAGCAGCTCAGATCACAGGGGGCTCAGAGGAAACACCATATATTTT.

The genes are TRBV5-5 and TRBJ1-3, with D possibly being TRBD1 (6 bases). V was shortened by 2 bases and J by 0 bases, with 15 bases between the two germline ends. Per germline, CDR1 SGHKS and CDR2 YYEKEE (reference sequence). This CDR3 contains 17 residues. CDR3 residues: CASSLSAGEGSGNTIYF. In DNA, the CDR3 is TGTGCCAGCAGCTTATCGGCAGGGGAGGGCTCTGGAAACACCATATATTTT.

CDR3 in DNA: TGTGCCAGTAAGGTTAGACTAGTCGGTAGTGATACGCAGTATTTT. This gives the protein CASKVRLVGSDTQYF. This chain connects TRBV19 to TRBJ2-3; a weak D match, TRBD2 (6 bases). The CDR3 totals 15 residues. Trimming removed 7 bases at V and 6 bases at J, with 20 bases between. Per the germline V gene, CDR1 is LNHDA and CDR2 is SQIVND (reference sequence).

The rearrangement links TRBV2 to TRBJ1-1; 8 bases match TRBD1. The CDR3 length is 15 residues. With 7 bases clipped from V and 4 bases from J, the junction kept 11 bases outside the gene matches. Looked up from germline, CDR1 is SNHLY and CDR2 is FYNNEI. Written as DNA, the CDR3 is TGTGCCAGCACCTTACAGGGGGTGGGGAGCACTGAAGCTTTCTTT. Its protein product is CASTLQGVGSTEAFF. Filled out from reference TRBV2 and TRBJ1-1, the complete variable domain reads EPEVTQTPSHQVTQMGQEVILRCVPISNHLYFYWYRQILGQKVEFLVSFYNNEISEKSEIFDDQFSVERPDGSNFTLKIRSTKLEDSAMYFCASTLQGVGSTEAFFGQGTRLTVV.

The rearrangement uses TRBV2 and TRBJ1-4; D gene ambiguous. This CDR3 is 10 amino acids long. Looked up from germline, CDR1 is SNHLY and CDR2 is FYNNEI. V was trimmed by 6 bases and J by 7 bases, leaving 3 bases between them. The chain's CDR3 is CASSVEKLFF. CDR3 nucleotides: TGTGCCAGCAGCGTTGAAAAACTGTTTTTT.

The rearrangement joins TRBV6-5 to TRBJ2-7; 7 bases align to TRBD2. V shed 7 bases, J shed 1 base, and the junction held 7 bases outside the gene matches. Germline assignment: CDR1 MNHEY and CDR2 SVGAGI. The CDR3 contains 14 residues. This CDR3 is CASNWRGSSYEQYF. CDR3 sequence (DNA): TGTGCCAGCAACTGGCGGGGGTCGTCCTACGAGCAGTACTTC.

The chain recombines TRBV4-2 with TRBJ2-6; TRBD2 matches 9 bases. The CDR3 covers 18 residues. Germline V gene data show CDR1 as LGHNA and CDR2 as YNFKEQ. V was clipped by 6 bases and J by 0 bases; unmatched bases: 9. The chain's CDR3 is CASSPRASGDSGANVLTF. The CDR3 DNA reads as TGTGCCAGCAGTCCCAGGGCTAGCGGGGACTCTGGGGCCAACGTCCTGACTTTC.

V usage is TRBV6-6 and J usage is TRBJ2-5, with TRBD1 identical over 10 bases. Trimming at V came to 6 bases and at J to 1 base, leaving 8 bases not matched to a gene. The length of the CDR3 is 16 residues. CDR1 and CDR2 from the germline V gene are MNHNY and SVGAGI (reference sequence). CDR3 coding DNA: TGTGCCAGCAGGGTTGGTAGGACAGGGGGCCAAGAGACCCAGTACTTC. Residues: CASRVGRTGGQETQYF.

About this clone itself: At one boundary the junction diverges from the germline segment, which might be a read error. The V and J genes are TRBV3-1 (or the pseudogene TRBV3-2) and TRBJ2-7; 14 positions match TRBD2. Germline CDR1 LGHDT, CDR2 YNNKEL (reference sequence). The CDR3 runs 18 residues. The CDR3 DNA is TGTGCCAGCAGCCAAGCCCGGACTAGCGGGAGGCCCTCCCACGAGCAGTACTTC. It codes for CASSQARTSGRPSHEQYF.

This clone is a singleton in its sample. The V call is TRBV7-3, the J call TRBJ2-7, with a possible D match to TRBD2 (5 bases). Germline V CDR1 and CDR2: SGHTA, FQGTGA. This CDR3 has 13 amino acids. The V and J ends lost 6 bases and 7 bases respectively, with 16 bases between them. The CDR3 DNA is TGTGCCAGCAGTCGGGTAGAGACGGGGGAGCAGTACTTC. This sequence encodes CASSRVETGEQYF.

CDR3 DNA sequence: TGTGCCAGCAGCGCCGGACCGGGTGAGAGTTCACCCCTCCACTTT. Its translation: CASSAGPGESSPLHF. The chain has TRBV9 and TRBJ1-6; D is ambiguous. Trimming took 3 bases from V and 9 from J, leaving 16 bases between them. This CDR3 has 15 amino acids. Germline lookup yields CDR1 SGDLS and CDR2 YYNGEE.

This clone was seen only once. J is TRBJ1-5 and V is TRBV6-1, with D unclear. Germline CDR1 and CDR2: MNHNS and SASEGT. Between the trimmed V and J ends, which lost 1 base and 4 bases, there was a span of 5 bases. CDR3 length: 13 residues. DNA for the CDR3: TGTGCCAGCAGTGAAGTCTCGAATCAGCCCCAGCATTTT. Translated, it gives CASSEVSNQPQHF.

V usage is TRBV6-2 or TRBV6-3 and J usage is TRBJ2-7; D is possibly TRBD2 (5 bases). Germline-derived CDR1 and CDR2 are MNHEY and SVGEGT. The CDR3 consists of 13 residues. V dropped 4 bases and J dropped 4 bases, with 11 bases sitting between them. CDR3 amino acids: CASSLEERYEQYF. The CDR3 nucleotides read TGTGCCAGCAGTTTGGAGGAACGGTACGAGCAGTACTTC.

This chain joins TRBV6-1 and TRBJ2-3, with D tentatively TRBD2 (6 bases). The CDR3 has 13 residues. The V end lost 0 bases, the J end lost 9 bases, and 10 bases lay between the germline ends. Germline V gives CDR1 MNHNS, CDR2 SASEGT. DNA of the CDR3: TGTGCCAGCAGTGAAGCGGCAGGGAGGACGCAGTATTTT. Translating gives CASSEAAGRTQYF.